Shown below are 28 T cell receptor beta chains from a single sample sequenced in a study of T cell repertoires in cytomegalovirus infection. Their specific antigens are unknown. MiXCR was run by TCRdb on the reads, yielding one entry per CDR3 protein. The data contain about 270,000 distinct CDR3 sequences, 22% of them singletons. The source was cultured PBMCs, collected from culture after CMV antigen stimulation. The receptors here all came from a human donor in good health (CMV status not recorded). Some clones in this sample may be carry-over from other donors' samples.

This clonotype was detected only a few times. This chain links TRBV12-3 or TRBV12-4 with TRBJ2-4; 10 bases match TRBD2. The CDR3 is 16 residues long. V lost 0 bases and J lost 7; bases outside the gene matches: 6. CDR3 sequence reads: CASSLALAGVGNIQYF. Written as DNA, the CDR3 is TGTGCCAGCAGTTTAGCGCTAGCGGGAGTTGGGAACATTCAGTACTTC.

This clonotype was seen a few times. The CDR3 bases are TGTGCCAGCAGTGTTACCGGGACTAGCGGGAGGGTACGGGAGACCCAGTACTTC. Its protein product is CASSVTGTSGRVRETQYF. The genes are TRBV12-3 or TRBV12-4 and TRBJ2-5; 16 bases map to TRBD2. The CDR3 sequence is 18 residues long. J was trimmed by 5 bases and V by 5 bases; bases with no gene match: 11.

V and J are TRBV15 and TRBJ2-1; 8 bases are shared with TRBD2. V was pared by 5 bases and J by 9 bases, with 12 bases of the junction left unmatched. Germline V CDR1 and CDR2: LNHNV, YYDKDF (reference sequence). The CDR3 has 15 residues. The CDR3, as DNA: TGTGCCACCAGCCCCACGCGGCGGGAGGCGGGTGAGCAGTTCTTC. This sequence encodes CATSPTRREAGEQFF.

This clonotype has a handful of counts. The V call is TRBV18, the J call TRBJ2-1; 7 nucleotides agree with TRBD1. Germline trimming cut 1 base from V and 4 bases from J; bases unmatched to any gene: 7. The CDR3 contains 16 residues. Germline V gene lookup returns CDR1 KGHSH and CDR2 LQKENI. For the CDR3, the DNA is TGTGCCAGCTCACCACAGACAGGGATTACTTACAATGAGCAGTTCTTC. Residues: CASSPQTGITYNEQFF.

V gene TRBV18 combines with J gene TRBJ1-1; D is undetermined. CDR1 is KGHSH and CDR2 is LQKENI in the germline V gene. The V and J ends lost 2 bases and 3 bases respectively, with 7 bases between them. The CDR3 runs to 13 residues. The CDR3 coding sequence is TGTGCCAGCTCACCAGCTAAGGACACTGAAGCTTTCTTT. This encodes CASSPAKDTEAFF.

The V and J genes are TRBV6-2 or TRBV6-3 and TRBJ2-7; possible D gene TRBD1, 5 bases. CDR1 is MNHEY and CDR2 is SVGEGT in the germline V gene. The CDR3 runs to 14 residues. Trimming pared 4 bases from V and 3 bases from J, leaving 13 bases between. CDR3 sequence reads: CASSWGPGFYEQYF. The CDR3 bases are TGTGCCAGCAGTTGGGGCCCCGGCTTCTACGAGCAGTACTTC.

This clonotype came up many times. This chain connects TRBV7-2 to TRBJ2-5; maybe TRBD2 (5 bases). V was clipped by 5 bases and J by 5 bases, with 9 bases between them. This CDR3 has 12 amino acids. CDR1 is SGHTA and CDR2 is FQGNSA in the germline V gene. CDR3 DNA: TGTGCCAGCAGCGCTAGAGGGGAGACCCAGTACTTC. Protein product: CASSARGETQYF. The full variable domain, its missing parts supplied by reference TRBV7-2 and TRBJ2-5, is GAGVSQSPSNKVTEKGKDVELRCDPISGHTALYWYRQSLGQGLEFLIYFQGNSAPDKSGLPSDRFSAERTGGSVSTLTIQRTQQEDSAVYLCASSARGETQYFGPGTRLLVL.

This chain uses TRBV27 with TRBJ2-2; D possibly uses TRBD1 or TRBD2 (5 bases each). Germline V gene sequence: CDR1 MNHEY, CDR2 SMNVEV (reference sequence). The V gene lost 5 bases and the J gene lost 8 bases, with 15 bases spanning the gap. The CDR3 length is 14 residues. The CDR3 here is CASSPVLAGGELFF. For the CDR3, the DNA is TGTGCCAGCAGTCCGGTCCTAGCAGGGGGGGAGCTGTTTTTT.

This clonotype was observed at least ten times. The rearrangement joins TRBV7-2 to TRBJ2-3; 7 bases match TRBD1. Trimming at V came to 5 bases and at J to 1 base, leaving 6 bases not matched to a gene. The CDR3 is 15 amino acids. Germline CDR1 is SGHTA and CDR2 is FQGNSA. CDR3 region: CASSRQGVGTDTQYF. The CDR3 DNA follows: TGTGCCAGCAGCAGACAGGGAGTTGGCACAGATACGCAGTATTTT.

This clonotype was seen a few times. The gene calls are TRBV5-1 and TRBJ1-3; D is unclear. In germline, CDR1 is SGHRS, CDR2 YFSETQ. V lost 1 base to trimming and J lost 0 bases, with 8 bases between them. The CDR3 covers 15 residues. CDR3 bases: TGCGCCAGCAGCTTGTACCGATCCTCTGGAAACACCATATATTTT. Its translation is CASSLYRSSGNTIYF.

This rearrangement joins TRBV5-6 to TRBJ1-1; D not resolved. Between the trimmed V and J ends, which lost 2 bases and 6 bases, there was a span of 8 bases. The CDR3 extends over 12 amino acids. From germline, CDR1 is SGHDT and CDR2 YYEEEE. CDR3 sequence: CASSFGPAEAFF. In DNA, the CDR3 is TGTGCCAGCAGCTTTGGGCCAGCTGAAGCTTTCTTT.

The sample holds many counts of this clonotype. This rearrangement joins TRBV7-2 to TRBJ2-3; 10 bases line up with TRBD2. CDR3 length equals 15 residues. J lost 2 bases, V lost 5 bases, and 4 bases had no gene match. In germline, CDR1 is SGHTA, CDR2 FQGNSA. The CDR3 coding sequence is TGTGCCAGCAGCATTCTAGCGGGGGCCACAGATACGCAGTATTTT. This translates into CASSILAGATDTQYF.

V usage is TRBV20-1 and J usage is TRBJ2-3; 7 bases are a match to TRBD2. J was trimmed by 0 bases and V by 2 bases; bases with no gene match: 2. Germline values: CDR1 DFQATT, CDR2 SNEGSKA (reference sequence). The length of the CDR3 is 14 residues. CDR3 residues: CSARLAESTDTQYF. Written as DNA, the CDR3 is TGCAGTGCTAGACTAGCGGAAAGCACAGATACGCAGTATTTT.

The gene calls are TRBV7-6 and TRBJ2-5; 8 nucleotides align to TRBD2. This CDR3 is built from 14 residues. Germline V gives CDR1 SGHVS, CDR2 FNYEAQ. V shed 6 bases and J 5 bases; nucleotides not matched to a gene: 8. In nucleotides, the CDR3 is TGTGCCAGCAGAGCCCTGACGGGGGGGGAGACCCAGTACTTC. Its translation is CASRALTGGETQYF.

This clonotype turned up a few times. The J gene is TRBJ2-5, the V gene TRBV27, with 8 bases that match TRBD2. CDR1 and CDR2 from the germline V gene are MNHEY and SMNVEV (reference sequence). CDR3 length: 14 residues. Losses at the gene ends were 6 bases for V and 5 bases for J; bases not matched to a gene: 8. CDR3 sequence: CASSPAAGGETQYF. CDR3 nucleotide sequence: TGTGCCAGCAGCCCAGCGGCGGGGGGTGAGACCCAGTACTTC.

This clonotype turned up a few times. The chain employs TRBV7-9 and TRBJ1-4, with D perhaps matching TRBD1 (6 bases). V was shortened by 3 bases and J by 3 bases, with 11 bases between the two germline ends. From germline, CDR1 is SEHNR and CDR2 FQNEAQ (reference sequence). The CDR3 is made up of 15 amino acids. In DNA, the CDR3 is TGTGCCAGCAGCTTCGGGGGGCGAGCTAATGAAAAACTGTTTTTT. This encodes CASSFGGRANEKLFF.

The sample holds a few counts of this clonotype. The chain uses TRBV24-1 and TRBJ2-1; 11 bases align to TRBD1. V shed 4 bases, J shed 9 bases, and the junction held 13 bases outside the gene matches. The CDR3 is made up of 17 amino acids. Germline CDR1 and CDR2: KGHDR and SFDVKD. CDR3: CATSDATDRGRFGEQFF. The CDR3 region has the DNA TGTGCCACCAGTGACGCTACGGACAGGGGGCGTTTCGGTGAGCAGTTCTTC.

The chain uses TRBV6-6 and TRBJ2-3, with TRBD1 matching 9 bases. J was trimmed by 3 bases and V by 7 bases; bases with no gene match: 5. The CDR3 totals 14 residues. Per the germline V gene, CDR1 is MNHNY and CDR2 is SVGAGI (reference sequence). CDR3 sequence reads: CASTRQGGTDTQYF. The CDR3 nucleotides are TGTGCCAGCACCCGACAGGGGGGGACAGATACGCAGTATTTT.

This clonotype was detected ten times or more. The chain joins TRBV19 to TRBJ1-4; D is unclear. V lost 1 base and J lost 5, with 17 bases in between. The length of the CDR3 is 17 residues. The germline CDR1 and CDR2 sequences are LNHDA and SQIVND (reference sequence). CDR3 amino acids: CASSIAVERQLNEKLFF. The CDR3 region has the DNA TGTGCCAGTAGTATAGCTGTCGAGAGGCAACTAAATGAAAAACTGTTTTTT. The full variable domain, its missing parts supplied by reference TRBV19 and TRBJ1-4, is DGGITQSPKYLFRKEGQNVTLSCEQNLNHDAMYWYRQDPGQGLRLIYYSQIVNDFQKGDIAEGYSVSREKKESFPLTVTSAQKNPTAFYLCASSIAVERQLNEKLFFGSGTQLSVL.

At least ten counts were recorded for this clonotype. J is TRBJ1-1 and V is TRBV4-1; 7 bases are a match to TRBD1. The V and J ends lost 2 bases and 6 bases, in that order; junction bases with no gene match: 6. The CDR3 consists of 14 residues. Germline assignment: CDR1 MGHRA and CDR2 YSYEKL. The CDR3 DNA follows: TGCGCCAGCAGCCAAAGACAGGGATCTCCTGAAGCTTTCTTT. Translation gives CASSQRQGSPEAFF.

This clonotype was detected only a few times. This rearrangement joins TRBV6-2 or TRBV6-3 to TRBJ2-1; D unclear. CDR1 and CDR2 (germline): MNHEY, SVGEGT. This CDR3 is 13 amino acids long. V was cut by 5 bases and J by 10 bases, with 15 bases left in between. CDR3 in amino acids: CASSNTRAFEQFF. The CDR3 nucleotides read TGTGCCAGCAGTAACACGAGAGCGTTCGAGCAGTTCTTC.

This sequence joins TRBV12-3 or TRBV12-4 and TRBJ2-3; a weak D match, TRBD2 (6 bases). Trimming removed 7 bases from V and 4 bases from J, with 24 bases in between. The CDR3 runs 17 residues. CDR3 coding DNA: TGTGCCAGCAATTTCTCTATCCGGGACTTTTTCTCAGATACGCAGTATTTT. Amino acids: CASNFSIRDFFSDTQYF.

This clonotype was recorded a few times. The rearrangement uses TRBV7-6 and TRBJ1-1; D possibly corresponds to TRBD1 (5 bases). The CDR3 totals 15 residues. V was pared by 1 base and J by 1 base, with 10 bases between. Germline CDR1 SGHVS, CDR2 FNYEAQ. CDR3 in DNA: TGTGCCAGCAGCTTAGTTTCAGGGTCGAACACTGAAGCTTTCTTT. It translates to CASSLVSGSNTEAFF.

This clonotype showed up many times. This rearrangement joins TRBV7-2 to TRBJ2-4, with a possible D match to TRBD2 (6 bases). The germline CDR1 and CDR2 sequences are SGHTA and FQGNSA. This CDR3 region has 15 residues. Trimming took off 5 bases at V and 8 bases at J, with 19 bases between the two ends. CDR3 sequence: CASSQRAAGLDIQYF. The CDR3 DNA sequence: TGTGCCAGCAGCCAGAGGGCGGCGGGGCTAGACATTCAGTACTTC.

In DNA, the CDR3 is TGCGCCAGCAGCCTCGAGGGAGTAGCGGGAGATGAGCAGTACGTC. Protein sequence: CASSLEGVAGDEQYV. V usage is TRBV4-1 and J usage is TRBJ2-7; 9 bases line up with TRBD2. Trimming took 4 bases from V and 7 from J; bases not matched to a gene: 11. The CDR3 extends over 15 amino acids. Per germline, CDR1 MGHRA and CDR2 YSYEKL.

This CDR3 reads CASSDESGHNSPLHF. CDR3 bases: TGTGCCAGCAGCGACGAGTCAGGGCATAATTCACCCCTCCACTTT. The V and J genes are TRBV5-4 and TRBJ1-6, with D tentatively TRBD1 (5 bases). The CDR3 totals 15 residues. Germline CDR1 and CDR2: SGHNT and YYREEE (reference sequence). V was shortened by 4 bases and J by 5 bases, with 13 bases between the two germline ends.

J is TRBJ1-2 and V is TRBV9; TRBD1 might be the D (6 bases). The CDR3 covers 13 residues. Trimming took 4 bases from V and 7 from J, leaving 14 bases between them. Per the germline V gene, CDR1 is SGDLS and CDR2 is YYNGEE. CDR3 in DNA: TGTGCCAGCAGCCCCAGGGACACGAGTGGCTACACCTTC. It yields the protein CASSPRDTSGYTF.

This clonotype was seen more than once but under ten times. The chain recombines TRBV6-5 with TRBJ2-1, with 10 bases aligning to TRBD2. Germline CDR1 and CDR2: MNHEY and SVGAGI. The trim removed 4 bases at V and 9 bases at J, leaving 12 bases unmatched. CDR3 length equals 16 residues. The CDR3 DNA follows: TGTGCCAGCAGTTCCCACTCAGCGGGAGGGCCGGGTGAGCAGTTCTTC. It codes for CASSSHSAGGPGEQFF.